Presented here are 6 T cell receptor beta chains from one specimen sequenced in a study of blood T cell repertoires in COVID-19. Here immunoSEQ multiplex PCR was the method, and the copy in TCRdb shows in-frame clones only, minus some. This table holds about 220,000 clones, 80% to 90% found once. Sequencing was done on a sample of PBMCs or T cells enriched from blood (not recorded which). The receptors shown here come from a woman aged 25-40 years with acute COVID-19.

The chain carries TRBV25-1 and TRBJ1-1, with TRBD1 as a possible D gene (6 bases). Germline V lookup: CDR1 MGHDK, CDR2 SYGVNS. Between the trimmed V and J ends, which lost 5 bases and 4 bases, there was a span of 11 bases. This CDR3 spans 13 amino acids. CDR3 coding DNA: TGTGCCAGCAGTAGGGGGGAGGGCACTGAAGCTTTCTTT. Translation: CASSRGEGTEAFF.

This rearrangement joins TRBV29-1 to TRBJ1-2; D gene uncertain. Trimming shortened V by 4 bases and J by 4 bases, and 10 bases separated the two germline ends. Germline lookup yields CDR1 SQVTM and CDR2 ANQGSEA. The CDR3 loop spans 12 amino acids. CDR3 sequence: CSVAARSYGYTF. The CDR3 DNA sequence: TGCAGCGTTGCGGCCAGGTCCTATGGCTACACCTTC.

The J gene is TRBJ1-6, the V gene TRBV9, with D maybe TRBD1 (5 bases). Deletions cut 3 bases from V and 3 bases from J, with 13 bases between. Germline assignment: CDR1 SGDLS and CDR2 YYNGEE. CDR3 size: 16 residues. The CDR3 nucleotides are TGTGCCAGCAGCGAACGACAGTCAGGCTATAATTCACCCCTCCACTTT. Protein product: CASSERQSGYNSPLHF.

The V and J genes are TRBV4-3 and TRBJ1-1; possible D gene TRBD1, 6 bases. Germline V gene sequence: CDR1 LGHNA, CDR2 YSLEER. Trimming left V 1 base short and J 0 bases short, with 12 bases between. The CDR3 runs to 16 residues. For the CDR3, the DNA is TGCGCCAGCAGCCAAGTTTGGGGGCAGCTGAACACTGAAGCTTTCTTT. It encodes CASSQVWGQLNTEAFF.

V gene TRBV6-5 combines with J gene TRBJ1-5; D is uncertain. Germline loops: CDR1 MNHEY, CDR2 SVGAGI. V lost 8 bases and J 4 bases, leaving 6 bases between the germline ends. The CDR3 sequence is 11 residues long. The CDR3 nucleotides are TGTGCCAGCCTCGGTAATCAGCCCCAGCATTTT. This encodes CASLGNQPQHF.

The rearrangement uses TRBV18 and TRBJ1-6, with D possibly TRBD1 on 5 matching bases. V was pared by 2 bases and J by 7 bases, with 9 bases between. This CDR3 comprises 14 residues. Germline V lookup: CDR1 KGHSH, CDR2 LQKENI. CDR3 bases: TGTGCCAGCTCACCAGACAGTTTCAATTCACCCCTCCACTTT. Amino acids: CASSPDSFNSPLHF.